This TCR beta chain was sequenced for a study of cytomegalovirus exposure and HLA in healthy donors. The study ran its PCR with 60 Vbeta and 13 Jbeta primers. Some clones are missing from TCRdb's copy, which holds only in-frame ones; the method was immunoSEQ multiplex PCR. The sample lists some 130,000 clones; 60% to 80% were seen once. V lost 0 bases to trimming and J lost 2 bases, with 6 bases between them. Germline assignment: CDR1 SGDLS and CDR2 YYNGEE. This CDR3 is built from 14 residues. Findings and caveats of the study: Several of the most significant clusters were apparently associated with common viral pathogens in a later analysis.

Remarks on this clone: Its antigen remains unidentified.

This chain links TRBV9 with TRBJ1-5; D unclear. Input material: PBMCs. This receptor was identified in a man between 25 and 39 years old in good health and CMV-seronegative. CDR3 loop: CASSVDPGNQPQHF. Written as DNA, the CDR3 is TGTGCCAGCAGCGTAGATCCGGGCAATCAGCCCCAGCATTTT. The full variable domain, completed using reference TRBV9 and TRBJ1-5, is DSGVTQTPKHLITATGQRVTLRCSPRSGDLSVYWYQQSLDQGLQFLIQYYNGEERAKGNILERFSAQQFPDLHSELNLSSLELGDSALYFCASSVDPGNQPQHFGDGTRLSIL.